The table lists the clone carrying this TCR beta chain with a few counts. The CDR3 has 15 amino acids. In germline, CDR1 is SGHKS, CDR2 YYEKEE (reference sequence). V shed 1 base and J shed 8 bases, with 16 bases lying between them. The sample comes from a study of blood T cell repertoires in COVID-19. Clones were sequenced by immunoSEQ multiplex PCR, and TCRdb holds only the in-frame ones, with some missing. The sample includes about 93,000 clones, 65% to 90% of them seen just once. This receptor was identified in a woman of 80 years or more with acute or convalescent COVID-19. The material sequenced was peripheral blood. V usage is TRBV5-5 and J usage is TRBJ2-1, with D possibly TRBD2 on 6 matching bases. The CDR3 nucleotides read TGTGCCAGCAGCTTGACCCGCCGGGACTCCGATGAGCAGTTCTTC. Encoded protein: CASSLTRRDSDEQFF.